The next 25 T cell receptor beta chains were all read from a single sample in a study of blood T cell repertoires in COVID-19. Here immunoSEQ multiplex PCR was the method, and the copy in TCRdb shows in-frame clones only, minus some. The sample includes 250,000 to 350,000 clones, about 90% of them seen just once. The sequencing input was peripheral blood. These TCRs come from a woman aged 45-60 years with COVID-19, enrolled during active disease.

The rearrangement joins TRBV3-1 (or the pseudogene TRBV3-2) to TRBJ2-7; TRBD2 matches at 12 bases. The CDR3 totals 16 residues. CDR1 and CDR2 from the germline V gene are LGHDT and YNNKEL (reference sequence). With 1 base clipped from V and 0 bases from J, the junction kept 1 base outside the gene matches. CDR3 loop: CASSQGLAGASYEQYF. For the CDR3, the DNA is TGTGCCAGCAGCCAAGGACTAGCGGGAGCCTCCTACGAGCAGTACTTC.

Here the CDR3 reads CASSVGGTGGHEQFF. CDR3 DNA: TGTGCCAGCAGCGTAGGCGGGACAGGGGGTCATGAGCAGTTCTTC. The chain uses TRBV9 and TRBJ2-1, with 11 bases identical to TRBD1. The germline V gene encodes CDR1 SGDLS and CDR2 YYNGEE. The CDR3 has 15 amino acids. V shed 0 bases, J shed 8 bases, and the junction held 4 bases outside the gene matches.

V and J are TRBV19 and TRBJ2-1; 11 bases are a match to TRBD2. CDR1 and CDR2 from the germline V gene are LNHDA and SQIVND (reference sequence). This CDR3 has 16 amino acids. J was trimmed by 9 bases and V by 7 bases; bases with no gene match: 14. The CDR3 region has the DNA TGTGCCAGTACCACGACTCGGCTAGCGGGAGGTCCTGAGCAGTTCTTC. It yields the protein CASTTTRLAGGPEQFF. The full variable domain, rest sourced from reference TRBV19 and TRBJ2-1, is DGGITQSPKYLFRKEGQNVTLSCEQNLNHDAMYWYRQDPGQGLRLIYYSQIVNDFQKGDIAEGYSVSREKKESFPLTVTSAQKNPTAFYLCASTTTRLAGGPEQFFGPGTRLTVL.

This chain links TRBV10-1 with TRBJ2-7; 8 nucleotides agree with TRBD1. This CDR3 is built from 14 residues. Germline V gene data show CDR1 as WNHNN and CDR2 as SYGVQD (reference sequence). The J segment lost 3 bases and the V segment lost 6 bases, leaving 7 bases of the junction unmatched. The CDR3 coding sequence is TGCGCCAGCAGCCGGGGTGGGACAGGCTACGAGCAGTACTTC. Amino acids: CASSRGGTGYEQYF.

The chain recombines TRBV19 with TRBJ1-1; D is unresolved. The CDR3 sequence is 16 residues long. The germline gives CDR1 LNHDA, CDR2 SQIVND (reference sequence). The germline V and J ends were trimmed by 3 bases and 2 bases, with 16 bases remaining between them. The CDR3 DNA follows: TGTGCCAGTAGTATCCCTTTGCTCACACCAAACACTGAAGCTTTCTTT. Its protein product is CASSIPLLTPNTEAFF. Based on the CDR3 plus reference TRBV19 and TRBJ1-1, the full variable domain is DGGITQSPKYLFRKEGQNVTLSCEQNLNHDAMYWYRQDPGQGLRLIYYSQIVNDFQKGDIAEGYSVSREKKESFPLTVTSAQKNPTAFYLCASSIPLLTPNTEAFFGQGTRLTVV.

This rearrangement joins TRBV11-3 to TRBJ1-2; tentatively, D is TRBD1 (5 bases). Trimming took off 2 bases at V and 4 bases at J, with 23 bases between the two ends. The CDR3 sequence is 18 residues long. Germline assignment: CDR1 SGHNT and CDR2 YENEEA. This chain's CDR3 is CASSLISHGHRKPYGYTF. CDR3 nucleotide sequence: TGTGCCAGCAGCTTAATTTCGCACGGACACCGGAAGCCCTATGGCTACACCTTC. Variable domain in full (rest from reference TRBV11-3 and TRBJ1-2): EAGVVQSPRYKIIEKKQPVAFWCNPISGHNTLYWYLQNLGQGPELLIRYENEEAVDDSQLPKDRFSAERLKGVDSTLKIQPAELGDSAVYLCASSLISHGHRKPYGYTFGSGTRLTVV.

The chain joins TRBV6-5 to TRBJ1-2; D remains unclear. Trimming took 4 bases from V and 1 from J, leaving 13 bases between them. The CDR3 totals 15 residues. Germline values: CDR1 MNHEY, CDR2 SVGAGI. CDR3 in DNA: TGTGCCAGCAGTTTGAGCAGGATCTATAACTATGGCTACACCTTC. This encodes CASSLSRIYNYGYTF.

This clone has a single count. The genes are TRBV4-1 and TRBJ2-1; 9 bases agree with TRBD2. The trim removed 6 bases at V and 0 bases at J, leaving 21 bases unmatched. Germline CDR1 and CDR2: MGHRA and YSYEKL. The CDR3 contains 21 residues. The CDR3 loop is CASRPWMIWREGPSSYNEQFF. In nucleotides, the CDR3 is TGCGCCAGCAGACCCTGGATGATCTGGCGGGAGGGCCCAAGCTCCTACAATGAGCAGTTCTTC.

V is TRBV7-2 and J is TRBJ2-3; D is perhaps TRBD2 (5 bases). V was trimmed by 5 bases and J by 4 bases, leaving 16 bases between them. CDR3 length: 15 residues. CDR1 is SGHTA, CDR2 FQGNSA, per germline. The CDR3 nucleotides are TGTGCCAGCAGCCCCGGAGGAGGCATTCCAGATACGCAGTATTTT. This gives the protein CASSPGGGIPDTQYF. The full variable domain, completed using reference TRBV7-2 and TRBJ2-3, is GAGVSQSPSNKVTEKGKDVELRCDPISGHTALYWYRQSLGQGLEFLIYFQGNSAPDKSGLPSDRFSAERTGGSVSTLTIQRTQQEDSAVYLCASSPGGGIPDTQYFGPGTRLTVL.

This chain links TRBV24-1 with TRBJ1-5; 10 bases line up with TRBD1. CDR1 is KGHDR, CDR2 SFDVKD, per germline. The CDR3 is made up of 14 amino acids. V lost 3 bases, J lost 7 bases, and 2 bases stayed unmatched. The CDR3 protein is CATSDRDRGQPQHF. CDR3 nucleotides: TGTGCCACCAGTGATCGGGACAGGGGACAGCCCCAGCATTTT.

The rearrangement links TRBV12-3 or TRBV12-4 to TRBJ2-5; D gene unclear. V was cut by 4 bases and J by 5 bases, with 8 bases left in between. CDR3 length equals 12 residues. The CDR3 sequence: CASSSVQETQYF. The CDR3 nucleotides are TGTGCCAGCAGTTCAGTCCAGGAGACCCAGTACTTC.

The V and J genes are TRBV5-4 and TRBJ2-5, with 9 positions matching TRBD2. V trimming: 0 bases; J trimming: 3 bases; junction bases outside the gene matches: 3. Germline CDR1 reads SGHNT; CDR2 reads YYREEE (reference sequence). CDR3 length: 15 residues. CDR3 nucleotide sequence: TGTGCCAGCAGCTTGGAAGGCGGGAGGGAAGAGACCCAGTACTTC. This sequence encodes CASSLEGGREETQYF. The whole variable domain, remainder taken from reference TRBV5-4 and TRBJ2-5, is ETGVTQSPTHLIKTRGQQVTLRCSSQSGHNTVSWYQQALGQGPQFIFQYYREEENGRGNFPPRFSGLQFPNYSSELNVNALELDDSALYLCASSLEGGREETQYFGPGTRLLVL.

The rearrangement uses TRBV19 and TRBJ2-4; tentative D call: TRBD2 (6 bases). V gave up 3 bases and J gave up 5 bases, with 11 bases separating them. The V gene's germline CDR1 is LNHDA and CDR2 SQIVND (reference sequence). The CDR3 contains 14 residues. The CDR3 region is CASSISGAENIQYF. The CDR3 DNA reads TGTGCCAGTAGTATCTCGGGAGCGGAAAACATTCAGTACTTC.

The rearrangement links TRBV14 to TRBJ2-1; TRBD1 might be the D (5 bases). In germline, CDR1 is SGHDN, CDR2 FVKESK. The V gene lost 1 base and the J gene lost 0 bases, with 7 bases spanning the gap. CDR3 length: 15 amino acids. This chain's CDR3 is CASSQGQFSYNEQFF. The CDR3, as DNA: TGTGCCAGCAGCCAAGGACAGTTCTCCTACAATGAGCAGTTCTTC.

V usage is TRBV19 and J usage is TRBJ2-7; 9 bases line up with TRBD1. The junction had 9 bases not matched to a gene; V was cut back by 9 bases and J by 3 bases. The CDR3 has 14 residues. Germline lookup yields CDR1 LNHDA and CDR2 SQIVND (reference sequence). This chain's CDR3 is CASTDGTGRYEQYF. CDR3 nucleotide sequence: TGTGCCAGCACGGACGGGACAGGGCGCTACGAGCAGTACTTC.

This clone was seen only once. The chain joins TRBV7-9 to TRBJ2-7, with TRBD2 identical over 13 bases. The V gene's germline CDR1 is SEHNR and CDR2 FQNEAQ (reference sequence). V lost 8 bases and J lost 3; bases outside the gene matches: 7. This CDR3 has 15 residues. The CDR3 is CASGRTSGSVYEQYF. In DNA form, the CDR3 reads TGTGCCAGCGGTCGGACTAGCGGGAGCGTCTACGAGCAGTACTTC.

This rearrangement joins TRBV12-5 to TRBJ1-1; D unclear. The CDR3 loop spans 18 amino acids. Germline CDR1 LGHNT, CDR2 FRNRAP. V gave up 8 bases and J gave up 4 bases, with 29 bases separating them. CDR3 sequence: CASLEGRGFEGSGTEAFF. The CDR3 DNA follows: TGTGCTAGTTTAGAAGGTCGAGGGTTCGAAGGCAGCGGCACTGAAGCTTTCTTT.

CDR3 nucleotides: TGTGCCAGCAGCCAATATTACACCGGGGAGCTGTTTTTT. Amino acids: CASSQYYTGELFF. The chain links TRBV14 to TRBJ2-2; D is ambiguous. Germline values: CDR1 SGHDN, CDR2 FVKESK. V shed 2 bases and J shed 3 bases, with 4 bases lying between them. This CDR3 contains 13 residues.

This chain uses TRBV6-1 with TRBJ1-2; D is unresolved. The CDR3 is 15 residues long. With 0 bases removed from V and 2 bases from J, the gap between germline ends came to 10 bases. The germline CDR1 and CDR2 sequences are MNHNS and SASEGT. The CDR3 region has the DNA TGTGCCAGCAGTGAAGCGTGGGCAGTGAACTATGGCTACACCTTC. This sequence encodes CASSEAWAVNYGYTF.

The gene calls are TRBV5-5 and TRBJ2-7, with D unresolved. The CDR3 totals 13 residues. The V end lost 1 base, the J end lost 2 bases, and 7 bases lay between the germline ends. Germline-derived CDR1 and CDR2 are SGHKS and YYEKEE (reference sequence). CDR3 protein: CASSLTATYEQYF. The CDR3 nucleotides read TGTGCCAGCAGCTTGACTGCGACCTACGAGCAGTACTTC. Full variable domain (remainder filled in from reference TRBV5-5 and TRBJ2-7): DAGVTQSPTHLIKTRGQQVTLRCSPISGHKSVSWYQQVLGQGPQFIFQYYEKEERGRGNFPDRFSARQFPNYSSELNVNALLLGDSALYLCASSLTATYEQYFGPGTRLTVT.

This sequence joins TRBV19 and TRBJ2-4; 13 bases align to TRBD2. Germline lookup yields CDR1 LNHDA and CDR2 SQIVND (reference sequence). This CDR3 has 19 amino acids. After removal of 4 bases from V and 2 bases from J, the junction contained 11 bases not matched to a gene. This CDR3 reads CASSTGTSGMVGPKNIQYF. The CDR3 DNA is TGTGCCAGTAGTACCGGGACTAGCGGGATGGTGGGGCCCAAAAACATTCAGTACTTC. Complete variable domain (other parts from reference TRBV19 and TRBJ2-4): DGGITQSPKYLFRKEGQNVTLSCEQNLNHDAMYWYRQDPGQGLRLIYYSQIVNDFQKGDIAEGYSVSREKKESFPLTVTSAQKNPTAFYLCASSTGTSGMVGPKNIQYFGAGTRLSVL.

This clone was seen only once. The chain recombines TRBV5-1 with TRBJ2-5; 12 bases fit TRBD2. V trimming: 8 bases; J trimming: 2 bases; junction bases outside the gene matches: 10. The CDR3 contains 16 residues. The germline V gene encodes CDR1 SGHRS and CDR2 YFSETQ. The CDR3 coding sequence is TGCGCCAGTAGGACTAGCGGGACGGCTACTCAAGAGACCCAGTACTTC. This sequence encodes CASRTSGTATQETQYF. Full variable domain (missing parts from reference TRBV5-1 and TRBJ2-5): KAGVTQTPRYLIKTRGQQVTLSCSPISGHRSVSWYQQTPGQGLQFLFEYFSETQRNKGNFPGRFSGRQFSNSRSEMNVSTLELGDSALYLCASRTSGTATQETQYFGPGTRLLVL.

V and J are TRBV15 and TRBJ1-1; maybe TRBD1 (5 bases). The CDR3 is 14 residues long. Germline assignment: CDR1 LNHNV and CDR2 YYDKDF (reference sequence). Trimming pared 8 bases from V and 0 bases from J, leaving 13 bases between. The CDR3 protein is CATQRDGMNTEAFF. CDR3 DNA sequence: TGTGCCACCCAGCGGGACGGAATGAACACTGAAGCTTTCTTT.

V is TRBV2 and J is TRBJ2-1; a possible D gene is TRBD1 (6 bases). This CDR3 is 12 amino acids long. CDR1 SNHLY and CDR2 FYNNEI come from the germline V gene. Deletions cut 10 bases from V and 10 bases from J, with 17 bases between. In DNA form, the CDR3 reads TGTGCCATCGAAGAAGGGGGTAGGGAGCAGTTCTTC. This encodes CAIEEGGREQFF.

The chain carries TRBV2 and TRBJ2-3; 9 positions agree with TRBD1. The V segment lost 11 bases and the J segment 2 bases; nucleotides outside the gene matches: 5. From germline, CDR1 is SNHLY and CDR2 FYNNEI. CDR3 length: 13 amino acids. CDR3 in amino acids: CAVRDRATDTQYF. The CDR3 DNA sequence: TGTGCCGTCCGGGACAGGGCCACAGATACGCAGTATTTT.